The clone carrying this TCR beta chain was seen at least ten times. Each cDNA molecule in the library carried unique molecular identifiers. TCRdb ran MiXCR on the RACE reads and lists one entry per CDR3 protein. The sample lists around 70,000 distinct CDR3 sequences; roughly 6.1% were seen once. Deletions cut 6 bases from V and 1 base from J, with 9 bases between. CDR3 length: 13 residues. Germline CDR1 and CDR2: MNHEY and SVGEGT. The sample comes from a study of human T cells and chemical hapten exposure. Whole-study context: TCR yields per sample varied, mainly owing to small pooled library volume differences.

As for time point: healthy volunteer bleed at 6 weeks. The authors extracted total RNA from unfractionated whole blood. The rearrangement links TRBV6-2 or TRBV6-3 to TRBJ2-5; D uncertain. The TCR comes from a female donor in good health. Some clones in this sample may be carry-over from other donors' samples. The specimen was whole blood. In nucleotides, the CDR3 is TGTGCCAGCAGACCCGATGCCCAAGAGACCCAGTACTTC. The encoded protein is CASRPDAQETQYF.